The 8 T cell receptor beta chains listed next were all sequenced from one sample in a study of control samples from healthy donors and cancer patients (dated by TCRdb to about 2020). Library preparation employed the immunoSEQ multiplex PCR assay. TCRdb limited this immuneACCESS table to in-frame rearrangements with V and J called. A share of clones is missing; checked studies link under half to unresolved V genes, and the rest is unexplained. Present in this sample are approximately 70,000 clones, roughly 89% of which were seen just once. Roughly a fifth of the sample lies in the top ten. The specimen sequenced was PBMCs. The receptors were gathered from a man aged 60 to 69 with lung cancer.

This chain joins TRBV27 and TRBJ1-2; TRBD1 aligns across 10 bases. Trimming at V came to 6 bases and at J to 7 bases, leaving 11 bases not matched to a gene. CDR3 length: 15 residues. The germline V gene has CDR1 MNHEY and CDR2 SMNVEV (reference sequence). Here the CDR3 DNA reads TGTGCCAGCAGACTGCAGGGGACAGGGGTAGCTGGCTACACCTTC. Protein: CASRLQGTGVAGYTF.

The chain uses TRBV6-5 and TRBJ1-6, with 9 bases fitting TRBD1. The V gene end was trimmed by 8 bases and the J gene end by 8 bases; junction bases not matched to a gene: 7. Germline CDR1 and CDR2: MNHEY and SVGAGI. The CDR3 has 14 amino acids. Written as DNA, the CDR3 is TGTGCCAGCGGAATTCGGACAGGGGATTCACCCCTCCACTTT. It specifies CASGIRTGDSPLHF.

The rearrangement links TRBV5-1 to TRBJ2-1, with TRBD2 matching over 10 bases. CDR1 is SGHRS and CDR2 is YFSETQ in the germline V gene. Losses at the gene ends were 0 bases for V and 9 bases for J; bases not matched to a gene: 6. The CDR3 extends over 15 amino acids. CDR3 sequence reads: CASSLAIAGGPEQFF. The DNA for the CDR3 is TGCGCCAGCAGCTTGGCCATAGCGGGGGGCCCTGAGCAGTTCTTC.

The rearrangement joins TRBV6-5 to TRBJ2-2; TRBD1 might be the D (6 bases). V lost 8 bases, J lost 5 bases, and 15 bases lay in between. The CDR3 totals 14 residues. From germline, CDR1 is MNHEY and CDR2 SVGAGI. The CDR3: CASLDRSNTGELFF. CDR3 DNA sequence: TGTGCCAGCCTTGACAGGAGTAATACCGGGGAGCTGTTTTTT.

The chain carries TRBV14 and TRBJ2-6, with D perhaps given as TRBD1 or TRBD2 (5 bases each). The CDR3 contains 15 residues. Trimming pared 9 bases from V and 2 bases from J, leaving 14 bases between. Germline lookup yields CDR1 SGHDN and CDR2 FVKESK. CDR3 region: CASSRPGPGANVLTF. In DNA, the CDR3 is TGTGCCAGTTCAAGACCGGGACCTGGGGCCAACGTCCTGACTTTC.

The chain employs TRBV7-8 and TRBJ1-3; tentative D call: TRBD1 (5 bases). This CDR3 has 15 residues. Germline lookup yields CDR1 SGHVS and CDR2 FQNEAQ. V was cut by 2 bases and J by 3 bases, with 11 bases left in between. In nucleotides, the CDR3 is TGTGCCAGCAGCTTACTGGGGGAAGGTGGAAACACCATATATTTT. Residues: CASSLLGEGGNTIYF.

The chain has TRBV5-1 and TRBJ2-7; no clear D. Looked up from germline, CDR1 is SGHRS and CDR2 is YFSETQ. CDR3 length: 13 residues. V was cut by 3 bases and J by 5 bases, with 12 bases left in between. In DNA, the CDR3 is TGCGCCAGCAGCTCGGCCGTTCCCAACGAGCAGTACTTC. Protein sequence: CASSSAVPNEQYF.

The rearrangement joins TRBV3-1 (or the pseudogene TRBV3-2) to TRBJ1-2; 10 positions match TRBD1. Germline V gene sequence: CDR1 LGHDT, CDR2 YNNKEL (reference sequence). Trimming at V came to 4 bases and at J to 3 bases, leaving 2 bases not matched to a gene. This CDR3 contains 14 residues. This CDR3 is CASSLGQGDYGYTF. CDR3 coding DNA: TGTGCCAGCAGCCTTGGACAGGGGGACTATGGCTACACCTTC.